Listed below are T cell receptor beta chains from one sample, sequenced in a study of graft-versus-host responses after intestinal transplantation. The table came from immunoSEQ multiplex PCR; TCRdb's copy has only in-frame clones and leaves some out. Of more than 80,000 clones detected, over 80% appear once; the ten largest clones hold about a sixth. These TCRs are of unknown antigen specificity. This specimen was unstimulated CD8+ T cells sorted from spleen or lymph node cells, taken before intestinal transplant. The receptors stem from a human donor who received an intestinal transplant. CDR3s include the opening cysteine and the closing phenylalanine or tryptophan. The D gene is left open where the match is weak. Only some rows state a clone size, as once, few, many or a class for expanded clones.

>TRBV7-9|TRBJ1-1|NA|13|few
CASSLLVGTEAFF
TGTGCCAGCAGCTTACTCGTGGGCACTGAAGCTTTCTTT
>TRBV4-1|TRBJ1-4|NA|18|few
CASSQVIGLQSPNEKLFF
TGCGCCAGCAGCCAAGTGATAGGCCTACAAAGTCCTAATGAAAAACTGTTTTTT
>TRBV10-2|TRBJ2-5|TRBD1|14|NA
CASSGTDNQETQYF
TGCGCCAGCAGCGGGACAGATAACCAAGAGACCCAGTACTTC
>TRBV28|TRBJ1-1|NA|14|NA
CASSLSAEVTEAFF
TGTGCCAGCAGTTTATCGGCCGAGGTCACTGAAGCTTTCTTT
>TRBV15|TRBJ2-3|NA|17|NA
CATSPPPPRISTDTQYF
TGTGCCACCAGCCCCCCGCCCCCACGGATTAGCACAGATACGCAGTATTTT
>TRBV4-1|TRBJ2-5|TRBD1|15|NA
CASSQVDRTQETQYF
TGCGCCAGCAGCCAGGTGGACAGGACTCAAGAGACCCAGTACTTC
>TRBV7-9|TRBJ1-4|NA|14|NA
CASSPDGSGEKLFF
TGTGCCAGCAGTCCGGACGGATCTGGGGAAAAACTGTTTTTT
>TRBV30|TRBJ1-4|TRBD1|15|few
CAWSSNRGNNEKLFF
TGTGCCTGGAGCAGCAACAGGGGGAATAATGAAAAACTGTTTTTT
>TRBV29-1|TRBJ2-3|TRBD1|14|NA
CSVDPTGGTDTQYF
TGCAGCGTTGACCCGACAGGGGGCACAGATACGCAGTATTTT
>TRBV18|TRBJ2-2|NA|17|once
CASSPLRDPGSTGELFF
TGTGCCAGCTCACCTCTCAGGGACCCTGGCTCTACCGGGGAGCTGTTTTTT
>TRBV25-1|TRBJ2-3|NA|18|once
CASSEWGAGTFSTDTQYF
TGTGCCAGCAGTGAATGGGGGGCCGGGACCTTTAGCACAGATACGCAGTATTTT
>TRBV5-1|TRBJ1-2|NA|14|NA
CASSMGGANYGYTF
TGCGCCAGCAGCATGGGGGGCGCTAACTATGGCTACACCTTC
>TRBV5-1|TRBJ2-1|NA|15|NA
CASSSAGQQYNEQFF
TGCGCCAGCAGCTCAGCGGGACAACAGTACAATGAGCAGTTCTTC
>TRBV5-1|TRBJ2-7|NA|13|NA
CASSLWWSYEQYF
TGCGCCAGCAGCTTGTGGTGGTCCTACGAGCAGTACTTC
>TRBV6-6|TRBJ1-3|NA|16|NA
CASSHYTPSSGNTIYF
TGTGCCAGCAGTCATTATACCCCGAGCTCTGGAAACACCATATATTTT
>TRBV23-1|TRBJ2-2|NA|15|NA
CASSQSGEGTGELFF
TGCGCCAGCAGTCAATCGGGAGAGGGCACCGGGGAGCTGTTTTTT
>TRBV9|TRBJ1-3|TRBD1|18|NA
CASSVDREFKGSGNTIYF
TGTGCCAGCAGCGTCGACAGGGAGTTTAAGGGCTCTGGAAACACCATATATTTT